The rows below give T cell receptor beta chains drawn from one sample of a study of post-analysis software for immune sequencing data. TCRdb re-analysed the PCR reads in MiXCR, keeping a single row per CDR3 protein. The profile shows some 260,000 distinct CDR3 sequences, about 38% of them singletons. What was sequenced was blood. Receptors were obtained from a girl aged 10 to 17 with multiple sclerosis. Each CDR3 is given with its conserved first and last residue. The order of the fields is V gene, clone size, D gene, J gene, CDR3 protein, CDR3 DNA. A D gene is named only where the DNA matches it firmly. Some rows have no size entry. The others give once, few or many, or a class for an expanded clone.

>TRBV20-1|many|TRBD2|TRBJ2-1
CSARDSRPGLAGFYNEQFF
TGCAGTGCTAGAGACTCGAGACCGGGACTAGCGGGTTTTTACAATGAGCAGTTCTTC
>TRBV20-1|once|-|TRBJ1-5
CSARDEGKGNQPQHF
TGCAGTGCTAGGGATGAGGGGAAAGGCAATCAGCCCCAGCATTTT
>TRBV10-3|many|-|TRBJ1-6
CAISEGAGASGSPLHF
TGTGCCATCAGTGAAGGGGCAGGGGCGAGCGGTTCACCCCTCCACTTT
>TRBV14|-|-|TRBJ2-1
CASSQDLSGNEQFF
TGTGCCAGCAGCCAAGACTTATCGGGGAATGAGCAGTTCTTC
>TRBV7-7|-|TRBD1|TRBJ2-2
CASSLGRDRGTGELFF
TGTGCCAGCAGCCTAGGGCGGGACAGGGGGACCGGGGAGCTGTTTTTT
>TRBV6-2/TRBV6-3|-|-|TRBJ1-2
CASRFPPGYTF
TGTGCCAGCAGGTTCCCGCCTGGCTACACCTTC
>TRBV25-1|many|-|TRBJ1-4
CASRTGVNEKLFF
TGTGCCAGCAGGACAGGCGTAAATGAAAAACTGTTTTTT
>TRBV3-1|-|-|TRBJ2-5
CASSLRVPGAGETQYF
TGTGCCAGCAGCCTACGAGTTCCGGGGGCAGGGGAGACCCAGTACTTC
>TRBV20-1|-|TRBD1|TRBJ1-5
CSARVGTGGNQPQHF
TGCAGTGCTAGAGTGGGGACAGGGGGAAATCAGCCCCAGCATTTT
>TRBV27|-|-|TRBJ1-5
CASSPLYSNQPQHF
TGTGCCAGCAGTCCACTGTATAGCAATCAGCCCCAGCATTTT
>TRBV5-1|many|TRBD2|TRBJ2-3
CASSSLGLAGADTQYF
TGCGCCAGCAGCTCTCTGGGACTAGCGGGAGCGGATACGCAGTATTTT
>TRBV20-1|few|-|TRBJ2-5
CSAFRETQYF
TGCAGTGCCTTCCGGGAGACCCAGTACTTC
>TRBV29-1|-|-|TRBJ2-5
CSVRQSQETLYF
TGCAGCGTTCGGCAGAGTCAAGAGACCCTGTACTTC
>TRBV28|-|TRBD2|TRBJ2-3
CASSFAGGPDTQYF
TGTGCCAGCAGTTTTGCGGGAGGGCCGGATACGCAGTATTTT
>TRBV20-1|-|TRBD1|TRBJ2-4
CSASIPGQGANIQYF
TGCAGTGCTAGCATTCCGGGACAGGGGGCTAACATTCAGTACTTC
>TRBV4-2|many|-|TRBJ2-1
CASSQVEVSYNEQFF
TGTGCCAGCAGCCAAGTCGAGGTTTCCTACAATGAGCAGTTCTTC
>TRBV10-3|-|TRBD2|TRBJ2-7
CASSEASGSSYEQYF
TGTGCCAGCAGTGAGGCTAGCGGGAGCTCCTACGAGCAGTACTTC
>TRBV5-1|-|TRBD1|TRBJ2-6
CASSPNRGSGANVLTF
TGTGCCAGCAGCCCGAACAGGGGCTCTGGGGCCAACGTCCTGACTTTC
>TRBV2|many|-|TRBJ2-7
CASSEAPGSSYEQYF
TGTGCCAGCAGTGAAGCCCCGGGATCCTCCTACGAGCAGTACTTC
>TRBV29-1|many|-|TRBJ1-6
CSVADGGGQSPLHF
TGCAGCGTCGCCGACGGAGGGGGTCAGTCACCCCTCCACTTT
>TRBV5-1|many|-|TRBJ2-5
CASSRPSDGDQETQYF
TGCGCCAGCAGCCGACCGTCGGACGGAGACCAAGAGACCCAGTACTTC
>TRBV7-7|once|TRBD2|TRBJ2-7
CASSLDSGADEQYF
TGTGCCAGCAGCTTAGATAGCGGGGCCGACGAGCAGTACTTC
>TRBV6-4|once|-|TRBJ1-2
CASSPEGGNYGYTF
TGTGCCAGCAGTCCCGAGGGGGGGAACTATGGCTACACCTTC
>TRBV28|many|TRBD1|TRBJ1-2
CASSTPGQGVLDGYTF
TGTGCCAGCAGTACCCCCGGACAGGGGGTTCTCGATGGCTACACCTTC
>TRBV4-1|many|TRBD1|TRBJ2-3
CASSPRDRVVADTQYF
TGCGCCAGCAGCCCTCGGGACAGGGTTGTAGCAGATACGCAGTATTTT
>TRBV7-2|many|-|TRBJ2-4
CASSPAAAKNIQYF
TGTGCCAGCAGCCCAGCGGCAGCCAAAAACATTCAGTACTTC
>TRBV12-3/TRBV12-4|many|TRBD1|TRBJ2-3
CASSSGQAETDTQYF
TGTGCCAGCAGCTCAGGACAGGCTGAAACAGATACGCAGTATTTT
>TRBV20-1|many|-|TRBJ2-3
CSAREREMAGTDTQYF
TGCAGTGCTAGAGAAAGGGAGATGGCTGGCACAGATACGCAGTATTTT